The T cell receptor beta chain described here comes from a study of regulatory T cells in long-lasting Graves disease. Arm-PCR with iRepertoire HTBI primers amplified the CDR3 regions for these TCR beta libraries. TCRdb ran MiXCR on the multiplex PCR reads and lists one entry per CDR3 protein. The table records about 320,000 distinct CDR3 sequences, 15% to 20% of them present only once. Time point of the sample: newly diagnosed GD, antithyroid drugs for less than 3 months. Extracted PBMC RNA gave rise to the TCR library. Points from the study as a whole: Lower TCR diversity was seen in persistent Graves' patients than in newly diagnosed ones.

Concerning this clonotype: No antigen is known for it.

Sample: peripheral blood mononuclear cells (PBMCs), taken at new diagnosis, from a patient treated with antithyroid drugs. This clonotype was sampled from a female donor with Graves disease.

CDR3 sequence reads: CASSATSAVDTQYF. CDR3 bases: TGTGCCAGCAGCGCGACTAGCGCGGTAGATACGCAGTATTTT. The chain carries TRBV9 and TRBJ2-3, with 8 bases matching TRBD2. Germline V lookup: CDR1 SGDLS, CDR2 YYNGEE. This CDR3 has 14 residues. The junction had 5 bases not matched to a gene; V was cut back by 3 bases and J by 5 bases.